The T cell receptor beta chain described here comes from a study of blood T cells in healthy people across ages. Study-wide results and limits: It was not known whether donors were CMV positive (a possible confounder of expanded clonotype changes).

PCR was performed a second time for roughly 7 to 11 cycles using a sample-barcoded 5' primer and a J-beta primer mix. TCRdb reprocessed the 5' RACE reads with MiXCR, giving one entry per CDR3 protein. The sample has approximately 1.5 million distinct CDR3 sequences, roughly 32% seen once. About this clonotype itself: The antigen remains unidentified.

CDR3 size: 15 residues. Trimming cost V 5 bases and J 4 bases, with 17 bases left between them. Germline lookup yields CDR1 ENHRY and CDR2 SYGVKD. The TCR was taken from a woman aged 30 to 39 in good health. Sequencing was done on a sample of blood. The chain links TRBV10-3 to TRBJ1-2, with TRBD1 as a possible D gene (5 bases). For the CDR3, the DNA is TGTGCCATCAGTCCCTCCCAGGGTGGTAGCTATGGCTACACCTTC. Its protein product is CAISPSQGGSYGYTF.